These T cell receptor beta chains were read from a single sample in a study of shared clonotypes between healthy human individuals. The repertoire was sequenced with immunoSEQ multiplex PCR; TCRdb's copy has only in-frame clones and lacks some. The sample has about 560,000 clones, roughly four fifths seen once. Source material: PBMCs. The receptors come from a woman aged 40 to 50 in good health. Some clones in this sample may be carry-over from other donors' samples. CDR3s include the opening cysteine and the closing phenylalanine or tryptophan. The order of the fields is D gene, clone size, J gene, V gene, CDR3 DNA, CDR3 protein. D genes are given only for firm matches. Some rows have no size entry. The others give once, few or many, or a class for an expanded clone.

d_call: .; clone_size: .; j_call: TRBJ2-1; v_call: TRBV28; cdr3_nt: TGTGCCAGTAGTTTAAGCCGGACGGCCCACCGCGGGCAGTTCTTC; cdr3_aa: CASSLSRTAHRGQFF
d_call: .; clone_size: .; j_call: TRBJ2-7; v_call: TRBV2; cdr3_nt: TGTGCCAGCAGACGAAGCCCAAACCAGGGGCCCGTGGCGGAGCAGTACTTC; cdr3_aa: CASRRSPNQGPVAEQYF
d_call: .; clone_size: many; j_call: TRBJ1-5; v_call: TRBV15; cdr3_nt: TGTGCCACCAGCAGAGATCCGGGGGGTGGGCAGCCCCAGCATTTT; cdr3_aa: CATSRDPGGGQPQHF
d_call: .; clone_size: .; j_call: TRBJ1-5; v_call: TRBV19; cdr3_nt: TGTGCCAGTAGCAGACAGGCTGATGGTCAGCCCCAGCATTTT; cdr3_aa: CASSRQADGQPQHF
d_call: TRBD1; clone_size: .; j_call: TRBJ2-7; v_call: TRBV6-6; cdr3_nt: TGTGCCAGCAGTAACAGGGGATCGTGGGAGCAGTACTTC; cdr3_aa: CASSNRGSWEQYF
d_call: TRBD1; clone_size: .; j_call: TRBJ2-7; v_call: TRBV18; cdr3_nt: TGTGCCAGCTCACCACCGAGGACAGGTCACTACGAGCAGTACTTC; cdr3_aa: CASSPPRTGHYEQYF
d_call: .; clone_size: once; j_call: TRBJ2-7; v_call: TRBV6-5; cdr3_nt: TGTGCCAGCAGCATAGACCGGACCTCCTACGAGCAGTACTTC; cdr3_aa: CASSIDRTSYEQYF
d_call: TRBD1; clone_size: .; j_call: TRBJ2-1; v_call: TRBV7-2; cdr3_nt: TGTGCCAGCAGCTTAGTAGGGACAGGAGCCTACAATGAGCAGTTCTTC; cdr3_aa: CASSLVGTGAYNEQFF
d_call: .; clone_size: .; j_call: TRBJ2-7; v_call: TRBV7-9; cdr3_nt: TGTGCCAGCAGCCATAACGGGCCCCCCAGGCAGGGCTACGAGCAGTACTTC; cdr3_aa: CASSHNGPPRQGYEQYF
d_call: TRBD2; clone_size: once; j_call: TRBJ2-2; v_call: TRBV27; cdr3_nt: TGTGCCAGCAGTTTATCGGCGGGAGGGCACACCGGGGAGCTGTTTTTT; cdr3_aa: CASSLSAGGHTGELFF
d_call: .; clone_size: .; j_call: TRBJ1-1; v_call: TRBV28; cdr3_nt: TGTGCCAGCAGTTTCCACACTGAAGCTTTCTTT; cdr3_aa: CASSFHTEAFF
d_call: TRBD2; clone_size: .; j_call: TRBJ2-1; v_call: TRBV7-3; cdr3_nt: TGTGCCAGCAGCTTGATCGGAGTGGTTAGCGGGAGGGCTAGTTTCCACAATGAGCAGTTCTTC; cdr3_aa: CASSLIGVVSGRASFHNEQFF
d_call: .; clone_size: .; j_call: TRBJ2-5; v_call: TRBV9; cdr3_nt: TGTGCCAGCAGCGCACCGGGATTCCAAGAGACCCAGTACTTC; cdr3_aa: CASSAPGFQETQYF
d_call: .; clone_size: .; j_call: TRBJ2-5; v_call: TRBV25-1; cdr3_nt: TGTGCCAGCAGTGACCGGCGAGGGGAGGAGACCCAGTACTTC; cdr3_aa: CASSDRRGEETQYF
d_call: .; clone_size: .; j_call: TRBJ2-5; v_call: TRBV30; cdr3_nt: TGTGCCTGGAGTGTACCCGCCGTCGGCCAAGAGACCCAGTACTTC; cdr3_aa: CAWSVPAVGQETQYF
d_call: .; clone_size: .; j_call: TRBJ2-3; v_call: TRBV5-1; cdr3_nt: TGCGCCAGCAGCTTGGTTTTAGCGCCCACAGATACGCAGTATTTT; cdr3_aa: CASSLVLAPTDTQYF
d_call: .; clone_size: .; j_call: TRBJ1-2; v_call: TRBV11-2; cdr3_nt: TGTGCCAGCAGCTTATTTCGACAGACGCCTAACTATGGCTACACCTTC; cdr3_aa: CASSLFRQTPNYGYTF
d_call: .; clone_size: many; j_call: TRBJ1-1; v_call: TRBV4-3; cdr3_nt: TGCGCCAGCAGCCGTGCCGGGGCGAGCACTGAAGCTTTCTTT; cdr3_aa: CASSRAGASTEAFF
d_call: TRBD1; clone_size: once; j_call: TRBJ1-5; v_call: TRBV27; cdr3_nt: TGTGCCAGCAGGGACAGGGACCAGCCCCAGCATTTT; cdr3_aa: CASRDRDQPQHF
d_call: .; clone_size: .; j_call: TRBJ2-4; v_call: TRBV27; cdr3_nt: TGTGCCAGCAGTTCTTCTCAGGGAGACATTCAGTACTTC; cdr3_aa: CASSSSQGDIQYF
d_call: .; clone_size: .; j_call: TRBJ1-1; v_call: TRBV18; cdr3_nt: TGTGCCAGCTCACCTTCCGTCGTGAACACTGAAGCTTTCTTT; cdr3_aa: CASSPSVVNTEAFF
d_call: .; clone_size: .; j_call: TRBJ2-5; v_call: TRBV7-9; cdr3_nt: TGTGCCAGCAGCCCGGGCCCCCAAGAGACCCAGTACTTC; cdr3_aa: CASSPGPQETQYF
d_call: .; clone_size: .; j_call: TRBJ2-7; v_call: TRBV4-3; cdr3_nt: TGCGCCAGCAGCCAAGACAGCGTCCCCATGAAGCAGTACTTC; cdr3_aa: CASSQDSVPMKQYF
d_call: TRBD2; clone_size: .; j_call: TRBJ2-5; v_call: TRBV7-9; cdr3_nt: TGTGCCAGCAGCTTGCGGACTAGCGGGAGGGCGGGGGAGACCCAGTACTTC; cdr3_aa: CASSLRTSGRAGETQYF
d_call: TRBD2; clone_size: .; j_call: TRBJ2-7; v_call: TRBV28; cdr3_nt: TGTGCCAGCAGCTCCCATTTGGCGCTAGCGGGAGGCGAGCAGTACTTC; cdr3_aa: CASSSHLALAGGEQYF
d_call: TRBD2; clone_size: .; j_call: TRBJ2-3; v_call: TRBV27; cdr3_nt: TGTGCCAGTATAAAGACTAGCGGGAGTAGCACAGATACGCAGTATTTT; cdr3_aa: CASIKTSGSSTDTQYF
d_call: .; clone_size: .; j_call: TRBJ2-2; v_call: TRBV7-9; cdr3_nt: TGTGCCAGCAGCCTCAGCGGAGTAAACACCGGGGAGCTGTTTTTT; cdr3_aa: CASSLSGVNTGELFF
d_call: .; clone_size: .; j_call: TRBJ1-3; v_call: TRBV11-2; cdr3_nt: TGTGCCAGCAGAGTTATCTCGGGAAACACCATATATTTT; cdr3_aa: CASRVISGNTIYF
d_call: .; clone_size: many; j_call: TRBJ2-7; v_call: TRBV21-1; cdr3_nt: TGTGCCAGCAGCCCTGGGACAGGGGACTCGTACGAGCAGTACTTC; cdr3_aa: CASSPGTGDSYEQYF
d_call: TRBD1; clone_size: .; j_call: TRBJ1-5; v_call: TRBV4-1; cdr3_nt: TGCGCCAGCAGCCGAACAGGGGTAAATCAGCCCCAGCATTTT; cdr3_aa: CASSRTGVNQPQHF
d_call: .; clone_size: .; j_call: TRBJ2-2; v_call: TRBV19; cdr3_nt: TGTGCCAGTAGTATAGAGGTATTCACCGGGGAGCTGTTTTTT; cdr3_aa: CASSIEVFTGELFF
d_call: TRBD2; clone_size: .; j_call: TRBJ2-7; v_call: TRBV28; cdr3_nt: TGTGCCAGCAGCCCGGGCCGCCGGGGGGGCGAGCAGTACTTC; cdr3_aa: CASSPGRRGGEQYF
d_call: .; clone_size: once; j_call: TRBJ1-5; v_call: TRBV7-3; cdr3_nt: TGTGCCAGCAGCTTAAGAGGTCAGGGGAGCAATCAGCCCCAGCATTTT; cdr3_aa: CASSLRGQGSNQPQHF
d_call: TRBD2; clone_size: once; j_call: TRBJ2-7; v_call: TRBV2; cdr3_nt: TGTGCCAACGCACGACTAGCGGGAGTCGAGCAGTACTTC; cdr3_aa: CANARLAGVEQYF
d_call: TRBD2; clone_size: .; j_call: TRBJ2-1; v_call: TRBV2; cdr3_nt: TGTGCCAGCAGTACGTCCGGGACTAGCGGATACAATGAGCAGTTCTTC; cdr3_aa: CASSTSGTSGYNEQFF
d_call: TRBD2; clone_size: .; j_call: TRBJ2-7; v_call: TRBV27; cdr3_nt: TGTGCCAGCAGCGCGGGGGGGCTCTACGAGCAGTACTTC; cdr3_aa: CASSAGGLYEQYF
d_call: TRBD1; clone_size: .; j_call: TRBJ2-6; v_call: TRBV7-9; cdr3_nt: TGTGCCAGCCAGGGGGCTGGGGCCAACGTCCTGACTTTC; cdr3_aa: CASQGAGANVLTF
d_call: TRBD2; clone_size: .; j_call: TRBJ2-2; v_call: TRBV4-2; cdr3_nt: TGTGCCAGCAGCCTTTATCTAGCGGGAACCCACACCGGGGAGCTGTTTTTT; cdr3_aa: CASSLYLAGTHTGELFF
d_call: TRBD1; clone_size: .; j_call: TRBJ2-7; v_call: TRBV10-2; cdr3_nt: TGCGCCAGCACCGAGGGACAGGTGGCCTACGAGCAGTACTTC; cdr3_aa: CASTEGQVAYEQYF
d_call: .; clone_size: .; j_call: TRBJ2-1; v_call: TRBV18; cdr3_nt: TGTGCCAGCGGGCGGGGATCCAATGAGCAGTTCTTC; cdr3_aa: CASGRGSNEQFF
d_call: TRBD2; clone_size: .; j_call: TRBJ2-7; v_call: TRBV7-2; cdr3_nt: TGTGCCAGCAGCTTGCGGGGGGCGGACGAGCAGTACTTC; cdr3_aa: CASSLRGADEQYF
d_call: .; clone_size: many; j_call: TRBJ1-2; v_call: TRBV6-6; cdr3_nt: TGTGCCAGCAGTTACTTCTCAGGGCACCAGAATGGCTACACCTTC; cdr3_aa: CASSYFSGHQNGYTF
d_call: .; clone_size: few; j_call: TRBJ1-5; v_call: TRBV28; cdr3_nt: TGTGCCAGCACCCTAAGGGGGTTAGGGCGGCCCCAGCATTTT; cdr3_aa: CASTLRGLGRPQHF
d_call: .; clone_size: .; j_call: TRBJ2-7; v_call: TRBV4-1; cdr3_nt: TGCGCCAGCAGCCAAGATCGGGCGGGGCCCGGGGAGCAGTACTTC; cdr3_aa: CASSQDRAGPGEQYF
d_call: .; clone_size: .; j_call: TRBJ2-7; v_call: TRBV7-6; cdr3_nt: TGTGCCAGCTTGGGGCCTAATTACGAGCAGTACTTC; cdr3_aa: CASLGPNYEQYF
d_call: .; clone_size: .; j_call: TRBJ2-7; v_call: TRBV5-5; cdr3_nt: TGTGCCAGCAGCGAGGCGAGGGTCTGGTGGGAGCAGTACTTC; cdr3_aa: CASSEARVWWEQYF
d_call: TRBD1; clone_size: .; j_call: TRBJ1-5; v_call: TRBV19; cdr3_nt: TGTGCCAGTAGAACATCAGGGGGAAATCAGCCCCAGCATTTT; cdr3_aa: CASRTSGGNQPQHF
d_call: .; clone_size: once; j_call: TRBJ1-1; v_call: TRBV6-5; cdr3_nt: TGTGCCAGCAGTCCATCCTTTGGGATCGCTGAAGCTTTCTTT; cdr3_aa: CASSPSFGIAEAFF
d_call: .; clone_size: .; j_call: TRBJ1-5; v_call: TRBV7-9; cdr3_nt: TGTGCCAGCAGCTTAGAACACAATCAGCCCCAGCATTTT; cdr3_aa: CASSLEHNQPQHF
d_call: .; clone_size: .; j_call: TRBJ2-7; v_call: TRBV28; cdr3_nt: TGTGCCAGCAGTCTGTCCCGCCAAGACGGGCAGTACTTC; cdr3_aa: CASSLSRQDGQYF
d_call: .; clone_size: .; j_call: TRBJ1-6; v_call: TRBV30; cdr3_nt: TGTGCCTGGAGTGCGGGACTCCAGATAATCAATTCACCCCTCCACTTT; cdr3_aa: CAWSAGLQIINSPLHF
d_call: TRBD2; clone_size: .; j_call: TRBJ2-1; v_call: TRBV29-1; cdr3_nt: TGCAGCGTGTCTAGCGGGAGTCGCTACAATGAGCAGTTCTTC; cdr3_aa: CSVSSGSRYNEQFF
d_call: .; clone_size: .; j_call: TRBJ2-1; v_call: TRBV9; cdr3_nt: TGTGCCAGCAGCGGAGGGGCAGGCTCCTACAATGAGCAGTTCTTC; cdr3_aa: CASSGGAGSYNEQFF
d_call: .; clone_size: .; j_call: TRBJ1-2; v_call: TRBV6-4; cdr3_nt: TGTGCCAGCAGTCCAAATCAGATAGACAGCAGCTACACCTTC; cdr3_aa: CASSPNQIDSSYTF
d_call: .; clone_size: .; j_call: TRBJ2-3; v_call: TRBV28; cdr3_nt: TGTGCCAGCAGTTCATTGACAGATACGCAGTATTTT; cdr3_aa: CASSSLTDTQYF
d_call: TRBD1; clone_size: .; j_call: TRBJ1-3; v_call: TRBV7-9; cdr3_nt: TGTGCCAGCAGCTTAAGAGGGCGGGACAGGGCTGCTGGAGGAAACACCATATATTTT; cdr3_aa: CASSLRGRDRAAGGNTIYF
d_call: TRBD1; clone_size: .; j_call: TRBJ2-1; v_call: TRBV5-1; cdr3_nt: TGCGCCAGCAACCTAAATACAGGGGTCGGTGACAATGAGCAGTTCTTC; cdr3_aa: CASNLNTGVGDNEQFF
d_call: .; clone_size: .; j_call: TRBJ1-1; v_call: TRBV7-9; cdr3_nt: TGTGCCAGCAGCGATTACGGCGCCAACACTGAAGCTTTCTTT; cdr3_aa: CASSDYGANTEAFF
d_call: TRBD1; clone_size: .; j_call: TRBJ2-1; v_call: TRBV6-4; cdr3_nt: TGTGCCAGCGGAAGGACAGGGGGCGCTTCCAATGAGCAGTTCTTC; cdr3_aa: CASGRTGGASNEQFF
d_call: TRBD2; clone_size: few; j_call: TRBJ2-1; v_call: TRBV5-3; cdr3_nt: TGTGCCAGAAGCCCCGGGACTAACAACAATGAGCAGTTCTTC; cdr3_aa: CARSPGTNNNEQFF